This record concerns one TCR beta chain sequence. No antigen is known for it. No much larger clonotype is one base removed from it; base qualities were not supplied. The data derive from a study of blood T cell repertoires in COVID-19 (dated by TCRdb to the early 2020s). Background on the whole study: The collaborator samples originated in the United States, Italy and Spain and spanned the acute and convalescent phases of COVID-19. The prospective study material was composed of cDNA or gDNA derived from T cells, B-cell-depleted T cells, or PBMCs. Subjects who had been exposed to COVID-19, were actively infected with it, or had recovered from it provided the deeply sampled blood TCRbeta repertoires that made up the dataset. The repertoires were released in a freely available public database meant as a resource for research on the immune response to SARS-CoV-2. Samples were obtained from the ongoing ImmuneRACE study (first 160 participants) and from about 1,300 subjects provided by 6 global collaborators. Sample metadata almost always included a de-identified subject ID, COVID-19 status, age in years and sex. Where available, HLA class I and class II types were obtained from metadata supplied by the sample provider rather than from assay-based typing.

TCRbeta CDR3 regions were amplified from genomic DNA using the immunoSEQ Assay, a bias-controlled multiplex PCR. The study's processing was this. Within the assay, amplification of reference gene primers was used to estimate how many nucleated cells each sample contained. To quantify the absolute abundance of each unique TCRbeta CDR3 rearrangement, sequence reads were collapsed and filtered. For each sample, productive Simpson clonality was calculated by taking the square root of Simpson's diversity index across productive rearrangements. Sourced from immuneACCESS, this table was stored by TCRdb with only in-frame sequences that have V and J called. A share of the clones is absent; for the studies checked, an unresolved V gene accounts for under half, and the remainder has no known explanation. The V and J calls and clone size come from that table; D and trimming were worked out from the DNA. The sample includes 25,000 to 30,000 clones, with 81% observed a single time. The ten largest clones add up to about 16% of the sample.

What the authors observed across the whole study: Clinical and demographic metadata were provided uncurated, with the amount varying by source and participant.

Counted from cysteine to phenylalanine, this CDR3 has 14 amino acids. The only DNA kept is the CDR3, 42 bases in frame from the first base. The germline V gene encodes CDR1 SGHNT and CDR2 YYREEE (reference sequence). V ends up 4 bases short and J 6 bases short, with an unmatched junction base count of 7. Collaborating institutions collected whole blood in K2EDTA tubes following their own protocols. For TCRbeta analysis, collaborators shipped samples in one of three forms: frozen whole blood, isolated PBMCs, or DNA extracted from either of those sample types. Rearrangement joined TRBV5-4 to TRBJ1-1; the central 9 bases match TRBD1. The sequenced sample consisted of peripheral blood. The sequence was collected from an older woman with acute or convalescent COVID-19. The DNA sequence is as follows: TGTGCCAGCAGCGTAGTACAGGGGGCCCCTGAAGCTTTCTTT. This sequence encodes CASSVVQGAPEAFF.